One sample yielded the 11 T cell receptor beta chains listed below, sequenced in a study of T cells in Graves' hyperthyroidism and ophthalmopathy. The CDR3 regions of TCR beta were amplified from RNA transcripts. The HTBI primer set served for first-round RT-PCR of the TCR CDR3. TCRdb reanalysed the multiplex PCR reads using MiXCR and keeps one entry per CDR3 protein. The repertoire consists of approximately 420,000 distinct CDR3 sequences, with 15% occurring once and the leading ten covering 30% to 35%. The sequencing sample was made of blood. These receptors were obtained from a woman in her twenties or thirties with Graves' hyperthyroidism.

V gene TRBV7-2 combines with J gene TRBJ2-7; D uncertain. The CDR3 is 15 amino acids. The germline V gene has CDR1 SGHTA and CDR2 FQGNSA. Trimming took 0 bases from V and 3 from J, leaving 12 bases between them. The CDR3 sequence is CASSLAFTENYEQYF. CDR3 nucleotides: TGTGCCAGCAGCTTAGCGTTTACTGAGAACTACGAGCAGTACTTC.

The chain recombines TRBV19 with TRBJ2-5, with D possibly being TRBD1 or TRBD2 (5 bases each). V shed 6 bases and J shed 2 bases, with 10 bases lying between them. The CDR3 covers 13 residues. Germline CDR1 reads LNHDA; CDR2 reads SQIVND (reference sequence). The CDR3 protein is CASRGRQQETQYF. DNA for the CDR3: TGTGCCAGTAGGGGGAGACAGCAAGAGACCCAGTACTTC.

This clonotype has more than one count but fewer than ten. The chain uses TRBV12-3 or TRBV12-4 and TRBJ2-7, with D unresolved. Trimming took 3 bases from V and 6 from J, leaving 6 bases between them. The CDR3 spans 11 residues. CDR3 region: CASSFTVEQYF. DNA of the CDR3: TGTGCCAGCAGTTTTACAGTCGAGCAGTACTTC.

This chain joins TRBV5-1 and TRBJ2-7; TRBD1 aligns across 7 bases. The CDR3 consists of 15 residues. With V trimmed by 5 bases and J by 5 bases, 13 bases remained unmatched. Germline CDR1 reads SGHRS; CDR2 reads YFSETQ. The CDR3 DNA reads as TGCGCCAGCAGTCCCCCCCCGACAGGGAGACACGAGCAGTACTTC. Translating it yields CASSPPPTGRHEQYF.

The V and J genes are TRBV5-1 and TRBJ1-6, with 9 bases lining up with TRBD1. The ends lost 5 bases at V and 5 bases at J; junction bases unmatched: 5. The CDR3 is 15 amino acids. Per the germline V gene, CDR1 is SGHRS and CDR2 is YFSETQ. CDR3 sequence (DNA): TGCGCCAGCAGTTACAGGGGGCGAGATAATTCACCCCTCCACTTT. Amino acid sequence: CASSYRGRDNSPLHF.

V is TRBV6-1 and J is TRBJ2-7; D not resolved. The CDR3 sequence is 14 residues long. CDR1 and CDR2 (germline): MNHNS, SASEGT. Trimming took 1 base from V and 0 from J, leaving 7 bases between them. CDR3: CASSEGGNSYEQYF. Here the CDR3 DNA reads TGTGCCAGCAGTGAAGGTGGCAACTCCTACGAGCAGTACTTC.

This clonotype was observed many times. The chain recombines TRBV18 with TRBJ2-1; D is unclear. The germline CDR1 and CDR2 sequences are KGHSH and LQKENI. This CDR3 is built from 16 residues. Trimming cost V 6 bases and J 5 bases, with 20 bases left between them. The DNA of the CDR3 is TGTGCCAGCTCGCAACTCTCTAGAGTGGTGAACAATGAGCAGTTCTTC. Translating gives CASSQLSRVVNNEQFF.

This clonotype occurred many times. J is TRBJ2-7 and V is TRBV20-1, with 9 bases fitting TRBD2. V shed 2 bases, J shed 1 base, and the junction held 6 bases outside the gene matches. This CDR3 spans 15 amino acids. CDR1 and CDR2 (germline): DFQATT, SNEGSKA (reference sequence). The CDR3 sequence is CSARLAGGGSYEQYF. The CDR3 DNA reads TGCAGTGCTAGACTGGCGGGAGGGGGTTCCTACGAGCAGTACTTC.

In this sample, this clonotype turned up many times. J is TRBJ2-7 and V is TRBV7-8; TRBD1 agrees at 10 bases. Looked up from germline, CDR1 is SGHVS and CDR2 is FQNEAQ. J gave up 6 bases and V 5 bases, and 13 bases lay outside the gene matches. This CDR3 comprises 16 residues. As DNA, the CDR3 is TGTGCCAGCAGCCCATCAGCGAGACAGGGGGCCCGCGAGCAGTACTTC. Residues: CASSPSARQGAREQYF.

This clonotype was observed many times. The chain recombines TRBV6-1 with TRBJ2-6; a weak D match, TRBD1 (6 bases). Between the trimmed V and J ends, which lost 6 bases and 3 bases, there was a span of 9 bases. Germline V gene sequence: CDR1 MNHNS, CDR2 SASEGT. The CDR3 is 14 amino acids. The CDR3 protein is CASSHRDGANVLTF. In DNA, the CDR3 is TGTGCCAGCAGCCACAGGGATGGGGCCAACGTCCTGACTTTC.

This clonotype was observed a few times. One base away lies a much larger clone, so this may be a sequencing read error. The rearrangement uses TRBV2 and TRBJ2-3; 13 bases match TRBD2. Per the germline V gene, CDR1 is SNHLY and CDR2 is FYNNEI. This CDR3 is 15 amino acids long. J was trimmed by 3 bases and V by 7 bases; bases with no gene match: 4. The CDR3 bases are TGTGCCAGCACTGTACTAGCGGGAGGGACAGATACGCAGTATTTT. It yields the protein CASTVLAGGTDTQYF.